Each of the 28 T cell receptor beta chains below was sequenced from the same sample in a study of immune cell composition in non-small cell lung cancer. Libraries were prepared by immunoSEQ multiplex PCR; TCRdb keeps only in-frame clonotypes and omits some of them. The sample has 7,200 or so clones; roughly two thirds are singletons. Normal lung was sampled as far from the tumour as possible, at least 3 cm. Sequencing input: non-adjacent lung tissue. Source of these receptors: a human donor with non-small cell lung cancer.

V is TRBV6-1 and J is TRBJ2-1, with 9 nucleotides matching TRBD2. CDR3 length equals 15 residues. CDR1 MNHNS and CDR2 SASEGT come from the germline V gene. V lost 3 bases and J lost 7; bases outside the gene matches: 7. CDR3 residues: CASSEVAGAFNEQFF. In nucleotides, the CDR3 is TGTGCCAGCAGTGAGGTAGCGGGAGCCTTTAATGAGCAGTTCTTC.

V is TRBV27 and J is TRBJ2-7, with D tentatively TRBD2 (6 bases). Germline V gives CDR1 MNHEY, CDR2 SMNVEV (reference sequence). The CDR3 consists of 17 residues. With 0 bases removed from V and 0 bases from J, the gap between germline ends came to 15 bases. The CDR3 DNA sequence: TGTGCCAGCAGTTTATCGTTCCCTCTAGCGAACTCCTACGAGCAGTACTTC. As protein: CASSLSFPLANSYEQYF.

This clone was picked up a small number of times. The chain uses TRBV6-1 and TRBJ1-5; 7 bases fit TRBD1. Looked up from germline, CDR1 is MNHNS and CDR2 is SASEGT. Trimming took 7 bases from V and 2 from J; bases not matched to a gene: 8. This CDR3 has 15 residues. The CDR3 reads CASKIGGDGNQPQHF. DNA of the CDR3: TGTGCCAGCAAGATAGGGGGCGATGGCAATCAGCCCCAGCATTTT.

The chain joins TRBV27 to TRBJ2-1, with 7 bases fitting TRBD2. Germline assignment: CDR1 MNHEY and CDR2 SMNVEV (reference sequence). The V gene end was trimmed by 5 bases and the J gene end by 8 bases; junction bases not matched to a gene: 9. The CDR3 contains 14 residues. The CDR3 nucleotides are TGTGCCAGCAGTGGCTTGGGAGGGCCTCATGAGCAGTTCTTC. It encodes CASSGLGGPHEQFF.

Concerning this clone itself: The germline gene is not matched at one end of the junction; a read error may be the cause. The genes are TRBV7-9 and TRBJ2-1; 8 bases align to TRBD1. The CDR3 spans 13 residues. Germline V gene data show CDR1 as SEHNR and CDR2 as FQNEAQ (reference sequence). The CDR3 protein is CAGRVQGGREQFF. The CDR3 DNA is TGTGCCGGCAGAGTACAGGGGGGCAGAGAGCAGTTCTTC.

This clone was counted only a few times. The rearrangement uses TRBV9 and TRBJ2-7; 9 bases map to TRBD2. CDR3 length: 15 residues. J gave up 4 bases and V 0 bases, and 5 bases lay outside the gene matches. Germline V gene sequence: CDR1 SGDLS, CDR2 YYNGEE. CDR3 coding DNA: TGTGCCAGCAGCGTAGTGGCTAGCGGGATTTACGAGCAGTACTTC. Its protein product is CASSVVASGIYEQYF.

The chain has TRBV6-1 and TRBJ2-5, with TRBD1 matching 9 bases. Trimming at V came to 0 bases and at J to 10 bases, leaving 9 bases not matched to a gene. This CDR3 has 15 amino acids. Germline loops: CDR1 MNHNS, CDR2 SASEGT. In DNA form, the CDR3 reads TGTGCCAGCAGTGAAGCGGGACAGGGTTGGGGTAGCCAGTACTTC. Protein: CASSEAGQGWGSQYF.

The chain is built from TRBV28 and TRBJ2-2, with D possibly being TRBD1 (5 bases). The germline CDR1 and CDR2 sequences are MDHEN and SYDVKM. The germline V and J ends were trimmed by 7 bases and 5 bases, with 17 bases remaining between them. CDR3 length: 15 residues. The DNA of the CDR3 is TGTGCCAGCAAACAGACAGTACCTCGGACCGGGGAGCTGTTTTTT. This gives the protein CASKQTVPRTGELFF.

The chain has TRBV6-5 and TRBJ2-3; tentatively, D is TRBD1 (5 bases). The CDR3 is 12 residues long. Germline CDR1 and CDR2: MNHEY and SVGAGI. Deletions cut 4 bases from V and 6 bases from J, with 8 bases between. CDR3 sequence reads: CASSSRVDTQYF. The CDR3 bases are TGTGCCAGCAGTTCCAGGGTTGATACGCAGTATTTT.

V is TRBV19 and J is TRBJ1-5, with 8 bases fitting TRBD1. Trimming removed 6 bases from V and 4 bases from J; junction bases left unmatched: 8. This CDR3 contains 15 residues. Looked up from germline, CDR1 is LNHDA and CDR2 is SQIVND (reference sequence). CDR3 nucleotide sequence: TGTGCCAGTAGGGTACAGGGGGGGGCTAATCAGCCCCAGCATTTT. It is translated as CASRVQGGANQPQHF.

This rearrangement joins TRBV4-3 to TRBJ1-5; perhaps TRBD1 as D (6 bases). Germline lookup yields CDR1 LGHNA and CDR2 YSLEER. V gave up 6 bases and J gave up 2 bases, with 17 bases separating them. The length of the CDR3 is 16 residues. CDR3 loop: CASRGGQVTGNQPQHF. The CDR3 DNA follows: TGCGCCAGCAGGGGGGGGCAGGTTACAGGCAATCAGCCCCAGCATTTT.

This chain uses TRBV19 with TRBJ2-7; 7 bases match TRBD1. The CDR3 length is 14 residues. J gave up 1 base and V 6 bases, and 6 bases lay outside the gene matches. CDR1 and CDR2 (germline): LNHDA, SQIVND (reference sequence). The DNA of the CDR3 is TGTGCCAGTAGCCCCGGACAGGTTTCCTACGAGCAGTACTTC. This gives the protein CASSPGQVSYEQYF.

The V and J genes are TRBV28 and TRBJ2-4; 7 nucleotides line up with TRBD1. After removal of 5 bases from V and 1 base from J, the junction contained 11 bases not matched to a gene. The CDR3 totals 17 residues. Per the germline V gene, CDR1 is MDHEN and CDR2 is SYDVKM. The CDR3 sequence is CASSPLLGQVAKNIQYF. In nucleotides, the CDR3 is TGTGCCAGCAGTCCCCTCTTAGGACAGGTTGCCAAAAACATTCAGTACTTC.

J is TRBJ2-2 and V is TRBV9, with D unresolved. The CDR3 is 12 residues long. V gave up 0 bases and J gave up 6 bases, with 3 bases separating them. Looked up from germline, CDR1 is SGDLS and CDR2 is YYNGEE. The CDR3 spells CASSVAAGELFF. DNA of the CDR3: TGTGCCAGCAGCGTAGCGGCCGGGGAGCTGTTTTTT.

The gene calls are TRBV6-1 and TRBJ2-7; 10 positions agree with TRBD2. Losses at the gene ends were 7 bases for V and 5 bases for J; bases not matched to a gene: 11. CDR1 and CDR2 (germline): MNHNS, SASEGT. The length of the CDR3 is 15 residues. The CDR3 DNA reads as TGTGCCAGCACCTCTACGGGGCTAGCGGGAGACGAGCAGTACTTC. Its protein product is CASTSTGLAGDEQYF.

The chain carries TRBV4-2 and TRBJ2-3; maybe TRBD1 (5 bases). Trimming cost V 1 base and J 0 bases, with 14 bases left between them. This CDR3 has 17 amino acids. Germline V CDR1 and CDR2: LGHNA, YNFKEQ. CDR3 sequence: CASSQGVQGSSTDTQYF. Here the CDR3 DNA reads TGTGCCAGCAGCCAAGGGGTCCAGGGATCTAGCACAGATACGCAGTATTTT.

The rearrangement uses TRBV7-3 and TRBJ2-5; 8 positions agree with TRBD2. This CDR3 has 17 residues. V trimming: 5 bases; J trimming: 0 bases; junction bases outside the gene matches: 11. From germline, CDR1 is SGHTA and CDR2 FQGTGA. The CDR3 bases are TGTGCCAGCAGCCCGGGTCTAGCGGGCCCGTACCAAGAGACCCAGTACTTC. This encodes CASSPGLAGPYQETQYF.

The V call is TRBV19, the J call TRBJ2-3, with a possible D match to TRBD1 (5 bases). CDR1 and CDR2 (germline): LNHDA, SQIVND (reference sequence). The length of the CDR3 is 18 residues. V dropped 5 bases and J dropped 1 base, with 22 bases sitting between them. CDR3 protein: CASSSKTVGPRRTDTQYF. In nucleotides, the CDR3 is TGTGCCAGTAGTTCTAAAACAGTGGGGCCTCGCCGCACAGATACGCAGTATTTT.

This chain uses TRBV5-6 with TRBJ2-7, with TRBD2 matching 8 bases. The CDR3 contains 15 residues. V lost 4 bases and J lost 4; bases outside the gene matches: 10. Per germline, CDR1 SGHDT and CDR2 YYEEEE. The CDR3 region has the DNA TGTGCCAGCAGCGAACCCGGGACTAGTGTTTACGAGCAGTACTTC. It specifies CASSEPGTSVYEQYF.

This rearrangement joins TRBV7-8 to TRBJ2-6; 8 nucleotides agree with TRBD1. Germline lookup yields CDR1 SGHVS and CDR2 FQNEAQ. The CDR3 is made up of 16 amino acids. The V segment lost 5 bases and the J segment 4 bases; nucleotides outside the gene matches: 7. CDR3 amino acids: CASSATGGPGANVLTF. CDR3 in DNA: TGTGCCAGCAGCGCAACAGGGGGGCCCGGGGCCAACGTCCTGACTTTC.

The rearrangement links TRBV5-4 to TRBJ1-4, with unresolved D. The CDR3 length is 16 residues. Germline V gene lookup returns CDR1 SGHNT and CDR2 YYREEE (reference sequence). V shed 4 bases and J shed 1 base, with 14 bases lying between them. The CDR3 DNA follows: TGTGCCAGCAGCGAAACCCCCGGGAAAACTAATGAAAAACTGTTTTTT. Residues: CASSETPGKTNEKLFF. Full variable domain (remainder filled in from reference TRBV5-4 and TRBJ1-4): ETGVTQSPTHLIKTRGQQVTLRCSSQSGHNTVSWYQQALGQGPQFIFQYYREEENGRGNFPPRFSGLQFPNYSSELNVNALELDDSALYLCASSETPGKTNEKLFFGSGTQLSVL.

The gene calls are TRBV28 and TRBJ1-2, with 7 bases fitting TRBD1. Looked up from germline, CDR1 is MDHEN and CDR2 is SYDVKM. Trimming removed 4 bases from V and 2 bases from J; junction bases left unmatched: 7. This CDR3 contains 15 residues. Here the CDR3 DNA reads TGTGCCAGCAGTTACCCGACAGGGCTGAACTATGGCTACACCTTC. As protein: CASSYPTGLNYGYTF.

This sequence joins TRBV5-1 and TRBJ1-2; tentative D call: TRBD1 (6 bases). CDR3 length: 14 amino acids. Looked up from germline, CDR1 is SGHRS and CDR2 is YFSETQ. Trimming cost V 0 bases and J 4 bases, with 10 bases left between them. The CDR3 is CASSLAEGGYGYTF. The CDR3 DNA reads TGCGCCAGCAGCTTGGCGGAAGGGGGCTATGGCTACACCTTC.

In DNA, the CDR3 is TGTGCCAGCAGTGAAACCCGGACAGGGGCGGGTTGGACCGGGGAGCTGTTTTTT. This encodes CASSETRTGAGWTGELFF. The chain joins TRBV2 to TRBJ2-2; 9 bases match TRBD1. From germline, CDR1 is SNHLY and CDR2 FYNNEI. The CDR3 runs 18 residues. V gave up 2 bases and J gave up 5 bases; unmatched junction bases: 12. The full variable domain, its missing parts supplied by reference TRBV2 and TRBJ2-2, is EPEVTQTPSHQVTQMGQEVILRCVPISNHLYFYWYRQILGQKVEFLVSFYNNEISEKSEIFDDQFSVERPDGSNFTLKIRSTKLEDSAMYFCASSETRTGAGWTGELFFGEGSRLTVL.

The rearrangement uses TRBV5-5 and TRBJ2-2, with TRBD2 identical over 7 bases. Trimming removed 4 bases from V and 6 bases from J; junction bases left unmatched: 3. From germline, CDR1 is SGHKS and CDR2 YYEKEE (reference sequence). This CDR3 is built from 13 residues. CDR3 sequence: CASSQGRAGELFF. CDR3 in DNA: TGTGCCAGCAGCCAAGGGAGGGCCGGGGAGCTGTTTTTT.

This clone was seen a few times. V is TRBV5-1 and J is TRBJ1-1, with a tentative D call TRBD1 (6 bases). V was trimmed by 0 bases and J by 5 bases, leaving 14 bases between them. Germline CDR1 and CDR2: SGHRS and YFSETQ. The CDR3 has 15 amino acids. The CDR3 spells CASSLAGGARTEAFF. The CDR3 bases are TGCGCCAGCAGCTTGGCCGGGGGGGCGCGTACTGAAGCTTTCTTT. Filled out from reference TRBV5-1 and TRBJ1-1, the complete variable domain reads KAGVTQTPRYLIKTRGQQVTLSCSPISGHRSVSWYQQTPGQGLQFLFEYFSETQRNKGNFPGRFSGRQFSNSRSEMNVSTLELGDSALYLCASSLAGGARTEAFFGQGTRLTVV.

The J gene is TRBJ2-3, the V gene TRBV4-3; 14 nucleotides align to TRBD2. Trimming took 3 bases from V and 3 from J; bases not matched to a gene: 2. CDR3 size: 16 residues. Germline lookup yields CDR1 LGHNA and CDR2 YSLEER. The CDR3 DNA sequence: TGCGCCAGCAGCCAGGGACTAGCGGGAGTAACAGATACGCAGTATTTT. As protein: CASSQGLAGVTDTQYF.

The chain employs TRBV7-8 and TRBJ1-4, with D possibly matching TRBD1 (6 bases). The CDR3 extends over 13 amino acids. CDR1 is SGHVS and CDR2 is FQNEAQ in the germline V gene. V gave up 5 bases and J gave up 8 bases, with 12 bases separating them. The DNA for the CDR3 is TGTGCCAGCAGCAAGAACAGGGACGAAAAACTGTTTTTT. Amino acid sequence: CASSKNRDEKLFF.